This T cell receptor (beta chain) was recorded in a study of blood T cell repertoires in COVID-19. Study in general: Samples taken during acute and convalescent COVID-19 were collected in the United States, Italy and Spain. PBMCs, B-cell-depleted T cells, or T cells were the source of the cDNA or gDNA that made up the material.

Germline CDR1 is LNHNV and CDR2 is YYDKDF (reference sequence). The CDR3 runs 15 residues. Trimming shortened V by 3 bases and J by 3 bases, and 15 bases separated the two germline ends. Data came from immunoSEQ multiplex PCR; TCRdb stores just in-frame clones and leaves some out. The table shows approximately 74,000 clones, with 79% occurring only once. The clonotype originates from a human donor in a cohort sampled during active COVID-19. The V gene is TRBV15, the J gene TRBJ2-7, with D maybe TRBD2 (7 bases). Sequenced input: peripheral blood. CDR3 in amino acids: CATSRGGTSGYEQYF. In nucleotides, the CDR3 is TGTGCCACCAGCAGGGGAGGGACATCTGGCTACGAGCAGTACTTC.